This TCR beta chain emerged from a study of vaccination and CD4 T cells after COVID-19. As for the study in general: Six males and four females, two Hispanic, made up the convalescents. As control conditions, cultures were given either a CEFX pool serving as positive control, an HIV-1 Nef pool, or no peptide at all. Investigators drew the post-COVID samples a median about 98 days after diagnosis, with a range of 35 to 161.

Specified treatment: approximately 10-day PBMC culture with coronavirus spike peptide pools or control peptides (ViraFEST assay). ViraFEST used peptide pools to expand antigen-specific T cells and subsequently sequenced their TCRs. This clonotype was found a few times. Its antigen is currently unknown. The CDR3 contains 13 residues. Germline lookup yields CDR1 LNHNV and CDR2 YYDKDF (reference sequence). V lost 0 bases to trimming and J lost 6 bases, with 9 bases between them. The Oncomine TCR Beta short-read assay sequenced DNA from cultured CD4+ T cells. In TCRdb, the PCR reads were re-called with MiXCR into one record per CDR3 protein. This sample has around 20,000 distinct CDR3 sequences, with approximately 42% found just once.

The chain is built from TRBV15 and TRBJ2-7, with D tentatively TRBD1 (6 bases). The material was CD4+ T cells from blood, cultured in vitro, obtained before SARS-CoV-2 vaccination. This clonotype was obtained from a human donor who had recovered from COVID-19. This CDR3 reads CATSRDQGGEQYF. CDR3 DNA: TGTGCCACCAGCAGAGATCAAGGGGGCGAGCAGTACTTC.